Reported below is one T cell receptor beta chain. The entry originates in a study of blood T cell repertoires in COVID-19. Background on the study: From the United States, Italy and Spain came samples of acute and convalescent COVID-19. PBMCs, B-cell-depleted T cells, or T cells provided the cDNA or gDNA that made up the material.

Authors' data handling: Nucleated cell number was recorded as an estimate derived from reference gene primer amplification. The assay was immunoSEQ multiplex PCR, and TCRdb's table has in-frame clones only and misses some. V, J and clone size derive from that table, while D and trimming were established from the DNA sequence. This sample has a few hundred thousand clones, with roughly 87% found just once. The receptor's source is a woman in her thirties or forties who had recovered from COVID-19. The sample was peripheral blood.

The CDR3 nucleotides read TGTGCCAGCAGCCAAGAAGGGACAGCTCCTGGCTACGAGCAGTACTTC. Translated, it gives CASSQEGTAPGYEQYF. The J gene is TRBJ2-7, the V gene TRBV3-1 (or the pseudogene TRBV3-2); 7 nucleotides match TRBD1. This CDR3 has 16 amino acids. Looked up from germline, CDR1 is LGHDT and CDR2 is YNNKEL (reference sequence). V shed 0 bases, J shed 3 bases, and the junction held 8 bases outside the gene matches.